The rows below give T cell receptor beta chains drawn from one sample of a study of T cell responses to AZD1222 COVID-19 vaccine. The data were produced by immunoSEQ multiplex PCR, yet TCRdb's version contains in-frame clones alone and is incomplete. The table has 150,000 to 200,000 clones, approximately 90% seen once. The material was peripheral blood, obtained 28 days after the second AZD1222 dose. These receptors were taken from an adult who received the AZD1222 COVID-19 vaccine. CDR3s include the opening cysteine and the closing phenylalanine or tryptophan. D genes are given only for firm matches. Expanded clones get a size class; other rows say once, few or many, or leave the size out.

j_gene	d_gene	v_gene	abundance	CDR3nt	CDR3aa
TRBJ2-2	.	TRBV19	.	TGTGCCAGTAGTACCGGGGGAAACGCGAACACCGGGGAGCTGTTTTTT	CASSTGGNANTGELFF
TRBJ1-1	TRBD1	TRBV4-1	.	TGCGCCAGCAGCCAAGTAATAACAGGGGGTACTGAAGCTTTCTTT	CASSQVITGGTEAFF
TRBJ1-6	.	TRBV30	.	TGTGCCTGGGGAGTCTCTGATTCACCCCTCCACTTT	CAWGVSDSPLHF
TRBJ2-1	.	TRBV10-3	few	TGTGCCATCAGCCAACAGGGGACTACCTACAATGAGCAGTTCTTC	CAISQQGTTYNEQFF
TRBJ1-1	.	TRBV7-8	.	TGTGCCAGCAGCCCTACATTTCCCGGAACTGAAGCTTTCTTT	CASSPTFPGTEAFF
TRBJ2-2	.	TRBV28	.	TGTGCCAGCAGCAGTGACGGGAACACCGGGGAGCTGTTTTTT	CASSSDGNTGELFF
TRBJ1-1	TRBD1	TRBV7-2	once	TGTGCCAGCAGCCCCAGGGGGCGGAACACTGAAGCTTTCTTT	CASSPRGRNTEAFF
TRBJ1-3	.	TRBV9	.	TGTGCCAGCAGCTCACGACAGGACTCTGGAAACACCATATATTTT	CASSSRQDSGNTIYF
TRBJ2-5	.	TRBV19	.	TGTGCCAGTAGTATGTCGGCATGGACAGAAGAGACCCAGTACTTC	CASSMSAWTEETQYF
TRBJ2-7	.	TRBV12-3/TRBV12-4	once	TGTGCCAGCTCACGTATGGGCTACGAGCAGTACTTC	CASSRMGYEQYF
TRBJ1-5	.	TRBV19	.	TGTGCCAGTAGTATCCCAGAGGGGGGCAATCAGCCCCAGCATTTT	CASSIPEGGNQPQHF
TRBJ2-1	.	TRBV7-9	.	TGTGCCAGCAGCTTAGCGGTATACAATGAGCAGTTCTTC	CASSLAVYNEQFF
TRBJ2-1	.	TRBV15	.	TGTGCCACCAGCAGAGCAGGAGACTACAATGAGCAGTTCTTC	CATSRAGDYNEQFF
TRBJ2-7	.	TRBV6-1	few	TGTGCCAGCAGTGAACAGGGGGGGGAGCAGTACTTC	CASSEQGGEQYF
TRBJ2-7	.	TRBV7-2	.	TGTGCCAGCAGCGTAACAGGGATGGGCGGTGAGCAGTACTTC	CASSVTGMGGEQYF
TRBJ2-5	TRBD1	TRBV6-5	.	TGTGCCAGCACTGGGACAGCGCAAGAGACCCAGTACTTC	CASTGTAQETQYF
TRBJ2-1	TRBD2	TRBV3-1/TRBV3-2	.	TGTGCCAGCAGCCAAGATTTGGTTAGCGGGGTTAGCTCCTACAATGAGCAGTTCTTC	CASSQDLVSGVSSYNEQFF
TRBJ2-7	.	TRBV6-2/TRBV6-3	.	TGTGCCAGCAGCCCCTTTCGGGAACTCTACGAGCAGTACTTC	CASSPFRELYEQYF
TRBJ1-1	.	TRBV21-1	.	TGTGCCAGCAGCAAAGTTCGGGGCACTGAAGCTTTCTTT	CASSKVRGTEAFF
TRBJ2-1	TRBD2	TRBV7-9	.	TGTGCCAGCAGCTTAGCGCTGCGGGAGTATGAGCAGTTCTTC	CASSLALREYEQFF
TRBJ2-7	.	TRBV15	.	TGTGCCACCAGCAGGATGGCGACTCTCTACGAGCAGTACTTC	CATSRMATLYEQYF